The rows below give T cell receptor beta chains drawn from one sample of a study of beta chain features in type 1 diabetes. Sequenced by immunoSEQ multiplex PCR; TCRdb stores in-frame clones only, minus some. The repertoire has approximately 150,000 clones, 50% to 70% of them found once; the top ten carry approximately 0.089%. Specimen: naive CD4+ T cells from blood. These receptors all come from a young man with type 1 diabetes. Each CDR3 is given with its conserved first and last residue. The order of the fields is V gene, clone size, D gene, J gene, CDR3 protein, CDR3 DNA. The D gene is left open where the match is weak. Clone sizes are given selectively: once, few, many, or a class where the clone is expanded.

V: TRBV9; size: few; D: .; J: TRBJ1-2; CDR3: CASSVDTGWSGYTF; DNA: TGTGCCAGCAGCGTAGATACGGGGTGGAGTGGCTACACCTTC
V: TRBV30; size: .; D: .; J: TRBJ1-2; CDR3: CAWSVAANYGYTF; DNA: TGTGCCTGGAGTGTGGCAGCGAACTATGGCTACACCTTC
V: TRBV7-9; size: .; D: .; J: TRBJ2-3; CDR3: CASSLGIGGGAEDTQYF; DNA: TGTGCCAGCAGCTTGGGGATTGGCGGAGGGGCCGAGGATACGCAGTATTTT
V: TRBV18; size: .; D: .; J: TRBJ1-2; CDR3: CASSPGGDYGYTF; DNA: TGTGCCAGCTCACCGGGAGGGGACTATGGCTACACCTTC
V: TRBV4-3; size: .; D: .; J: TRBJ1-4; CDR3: CASSQDTWAMEKLFF; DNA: TGCGCCAGCAGCCAAGATACATGGGCCATGGAAAAACTGTTTTTT
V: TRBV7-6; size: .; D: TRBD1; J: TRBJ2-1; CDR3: CASSSPRRDRGPEQFF; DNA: TGTGCCAGCAGCTCACCTCGCCGGGACAGGGGGCCTGAGCAGTTCTTC
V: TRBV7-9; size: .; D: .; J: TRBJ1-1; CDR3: CASSLEDIRNTEAFF; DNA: TGTGCCAGCAGCTTAGAGGACATACGGAACACTGAAGCTTTCTTT
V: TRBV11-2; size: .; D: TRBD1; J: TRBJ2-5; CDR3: CASGTDRVQETQYF; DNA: TGTGCCAGCGGGACAGACAGGGTACAAGAGACCCAGTACTTC
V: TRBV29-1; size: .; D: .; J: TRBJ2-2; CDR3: CSVVVQNTGELFF; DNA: TGCAGCGTTGTAGTACAGAACACCGGGGAGCTGTTTTTT
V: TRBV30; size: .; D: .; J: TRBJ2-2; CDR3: CAWSLQTRGELFF; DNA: TGTGCCTGGAGCCTCCAGACCCGTGGGGAGCTGTTTTTT
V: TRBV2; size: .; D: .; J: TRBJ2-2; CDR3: CASKRTVNTGELFF; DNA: TGTGCCAGCAAAAGGACAGTCAACACCGGGGAGCTGTTTTTT
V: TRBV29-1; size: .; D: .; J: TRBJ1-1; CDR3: CSAGYSEAFF; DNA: TGCAGCGCTGGATACAGTGAAGCTTTCTTT
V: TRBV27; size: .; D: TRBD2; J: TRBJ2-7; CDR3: CASRTGTSAGEQYF; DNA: TGTGCCAGCAGAACCGGGACTAGCGCTGGGGAGCAGTACTTC
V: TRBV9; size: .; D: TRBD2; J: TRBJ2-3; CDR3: CASSLTLAGSTDTQYF; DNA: TGTGCCAGCAGCCTTACCTTAGCGGGGAGCACAGATACGCAGTATTTT
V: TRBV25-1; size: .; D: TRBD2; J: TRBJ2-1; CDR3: CASSASTSFRSYNEQFF; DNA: TGTGCCAGCAGTGCCTCGACTAGCTTCCGCTCCTACAATGAGCAGTTCTTC
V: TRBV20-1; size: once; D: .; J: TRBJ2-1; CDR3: CSARLAEQFF; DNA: TGCAGTGCTAGACTAGCGGAGCAGTTCTTC
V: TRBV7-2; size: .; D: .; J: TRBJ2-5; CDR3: CASSLEGSSRETQYF; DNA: TGTGCCAGCAGCTTAGAAGGATCTAGCCGCGAGACCCAGTACTTC
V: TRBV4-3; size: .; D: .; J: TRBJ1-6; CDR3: CASSHFRGELLDGYNSPLHF; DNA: TGCGCCAGCAGCCATTTTCGCGGGGAACTACTGGATGGATATAATTCACCCCTCCACTTT
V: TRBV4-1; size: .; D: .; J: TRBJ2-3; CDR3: CASSQPTGRAGTDTQYF; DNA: TGCGCCAGCAGCCAACCCACAGGGAGGGCCGGCACAGATACGCAGTATTTT
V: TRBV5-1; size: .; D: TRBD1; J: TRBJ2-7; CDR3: CASSDVLARTGYEQYF; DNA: TGCGCCAGCAGCGACGTATTAGCGAGGACAGGCTACGAGCAGTACTTC
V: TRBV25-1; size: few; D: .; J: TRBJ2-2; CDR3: CASSSIRGGGELFF; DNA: TGTGCCAGCAGTTCCATAAGGGGAGGCGGGGAGCTGTTTTTT
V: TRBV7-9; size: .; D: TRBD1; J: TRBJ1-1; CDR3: CASSLDTGGSTEAFF; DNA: TGTGCCAGCAGCTTAGATACAGGGGGAAGCACTGAAGCTTTCTTT
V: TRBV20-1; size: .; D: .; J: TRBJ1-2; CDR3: CSARGTGYTF; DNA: TGCAGTGCTAGAGGGACCGGCTACACCTTC
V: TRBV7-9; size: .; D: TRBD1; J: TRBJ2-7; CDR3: CASSSQPGQGNGSYEQYF; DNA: TGTGCCAGCAGCTCACAACCGGGACAGGGGAACGGCTCCTACGAGCAGTACTTC
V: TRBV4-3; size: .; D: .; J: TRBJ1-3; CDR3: CASSQTPRGFGNTIYF; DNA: TGCGCCAGCAGCCAAACCCCGAGGGGGTTCGGAAACACCATATATTTT
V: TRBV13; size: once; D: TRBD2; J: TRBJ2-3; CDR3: CASSLSQGLADTQYF; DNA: TGTGCCAGCAGCTTATCACAGGGACTAGCAGATACGCAGTATTTT
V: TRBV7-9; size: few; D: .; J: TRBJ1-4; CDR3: CASSLAIEKLFF; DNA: TGTGCCAGCAGCTTAGCTATTGAAAAACTGTTTTTT
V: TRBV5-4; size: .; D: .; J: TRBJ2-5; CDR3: CASSFDLQAQETQYF; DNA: TGTGCCAGCAGCTTTGACCTACAGGCACAAGAGACCCAGTACTTC
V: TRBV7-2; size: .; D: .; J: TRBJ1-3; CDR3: CASSSRTGHSGNTIYF; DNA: TGTGCCAGCAGCTCACGGACGGGACACTCTGGAAACACCATATATTTT
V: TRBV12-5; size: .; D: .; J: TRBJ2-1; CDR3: CASGLAIYNEQFF; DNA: TGTGCTAGTGGTTTGGCGATTTACAATGAGCAGTTCTTC